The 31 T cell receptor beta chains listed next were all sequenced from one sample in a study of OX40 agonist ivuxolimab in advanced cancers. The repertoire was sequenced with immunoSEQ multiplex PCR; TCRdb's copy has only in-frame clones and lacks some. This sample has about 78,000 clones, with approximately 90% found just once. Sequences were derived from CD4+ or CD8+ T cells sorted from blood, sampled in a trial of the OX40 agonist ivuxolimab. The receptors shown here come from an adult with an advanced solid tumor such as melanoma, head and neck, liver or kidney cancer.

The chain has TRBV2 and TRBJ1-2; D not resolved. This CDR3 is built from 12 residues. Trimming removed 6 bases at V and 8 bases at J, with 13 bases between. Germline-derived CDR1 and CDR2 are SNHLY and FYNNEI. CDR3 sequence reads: CASSAARGGYTF. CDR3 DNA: TGTGCCAGCAGCGCCGCCCGAGGGGGCTACACCTTC.

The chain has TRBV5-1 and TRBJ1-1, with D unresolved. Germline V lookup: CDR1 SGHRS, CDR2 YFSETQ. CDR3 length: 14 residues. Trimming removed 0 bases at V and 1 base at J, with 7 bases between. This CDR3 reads CASSLEARNTEAFF. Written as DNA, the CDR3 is TGCGCCAGCAGCTTGGAGGCGCGGAACACTGAAGCTTTCTTT. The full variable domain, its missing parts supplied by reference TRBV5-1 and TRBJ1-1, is KAGVTQTPRYLIKTRGQQVTLSCSPISGHRSVSWYQQTPGQGLQFLFEYFSETQRNKGNFPGRFSGRQFSNSRSEMNVSTLELGDSALYLCASSLEARNTEAFFGQGTRLTVV.

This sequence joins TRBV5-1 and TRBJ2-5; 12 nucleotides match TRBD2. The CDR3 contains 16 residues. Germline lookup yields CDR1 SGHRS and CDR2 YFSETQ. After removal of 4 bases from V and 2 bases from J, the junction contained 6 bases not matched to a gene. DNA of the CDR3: TGCGCCAGCAGCCCTCGGACTAGCGGGGATCAAGAGACCCAGTACTTC. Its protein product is CASSPRTSGDQETQYF.

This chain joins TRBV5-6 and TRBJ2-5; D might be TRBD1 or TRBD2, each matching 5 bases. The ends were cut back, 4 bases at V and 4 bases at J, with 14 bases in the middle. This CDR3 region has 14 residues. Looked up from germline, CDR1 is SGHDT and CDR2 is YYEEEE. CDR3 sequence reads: CASSLNGAGETQYF. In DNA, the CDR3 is TGTGCCAGCAGCCTGAACGGGGCGGGAGAGACCCAGTACTTC.

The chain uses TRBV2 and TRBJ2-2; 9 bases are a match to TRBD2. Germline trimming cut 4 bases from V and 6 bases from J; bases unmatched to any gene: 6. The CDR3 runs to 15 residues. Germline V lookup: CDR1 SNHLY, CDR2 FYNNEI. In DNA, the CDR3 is TGTGCCAGCAGTGGCTCGGCGGGGGGGGCCGGGGAGCTGTTTTTT. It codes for CASSGSAGGAGELFF. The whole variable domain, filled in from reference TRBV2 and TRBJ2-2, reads EPEVTQTPSHQVTQMGQEVILRCVPISNHLYFYWYRQILGQKVEFLVSFYNNEISEKSEIFDDQFSVERPDGSNFTLKIRSTKLEDSAMYFCASSGSAGGAGELFFGEGSRLTVL.

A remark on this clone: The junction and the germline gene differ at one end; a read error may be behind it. The CDR3 loop reads CAGRDSGGNQPQHF. In DNA form, the CDR3 reads TGTGCCGGCAGGGACAGCGGGGGGAATCAGCCCCAGCATTTT. The chain is built from TRBV2 and TRBJ1-5, with 7 bases matching TRBD1. Germline V CDR1 and CDR2: SNHLY, FYNNEI. This CDR3 contains 14 residues.

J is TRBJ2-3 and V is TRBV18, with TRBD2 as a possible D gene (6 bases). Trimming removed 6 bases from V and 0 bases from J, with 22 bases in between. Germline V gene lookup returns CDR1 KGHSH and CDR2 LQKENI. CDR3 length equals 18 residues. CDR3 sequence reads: CASSKSLAPKSSTDTQYF. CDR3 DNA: TGTGCCAGCTCTAAAAGTCTAGCGCCCAAATCTAGCACAGATACGCAGTATTTT.

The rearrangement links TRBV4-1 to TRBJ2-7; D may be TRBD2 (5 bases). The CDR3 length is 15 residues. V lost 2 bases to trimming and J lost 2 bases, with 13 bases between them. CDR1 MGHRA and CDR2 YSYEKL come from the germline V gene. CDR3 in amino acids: CASSQTAADPYEQYF. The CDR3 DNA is TGCGCCAGCAGCCAAACAGCGGCGGACCCCTACGAGCAGTACTTC.

This CDR3 reads CASSSGRTGGFLHF. CDR3 nucleotide sequence: TGTGCCAGCAGTTCAGGCAGGACAGGGGGTTTTCTCCACTTT. The chain has TRBV27 and TRBJ1-6, with 10 positions matching TRBD1. The CDR3 contains 14 residues. V was clipped by 4 bases and J by 16 bases; unmatched bases: 10. The germline V gene has CDR1 MNHEY and CDR2 SMNVEV (reference sequence).

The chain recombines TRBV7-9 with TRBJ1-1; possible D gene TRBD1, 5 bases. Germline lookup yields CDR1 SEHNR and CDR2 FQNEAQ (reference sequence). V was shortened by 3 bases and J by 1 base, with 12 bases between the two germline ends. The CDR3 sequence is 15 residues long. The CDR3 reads CASSFQGAANTEAFF. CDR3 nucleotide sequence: TGTGCCAGCAGCTTTCAAGGGGCGGCGAACACTGAAGCTTTCTTT.

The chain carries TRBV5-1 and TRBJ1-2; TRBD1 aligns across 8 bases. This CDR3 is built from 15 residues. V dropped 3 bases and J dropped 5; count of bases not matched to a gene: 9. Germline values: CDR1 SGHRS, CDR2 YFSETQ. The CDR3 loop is CASSYVGTGLYGYTF. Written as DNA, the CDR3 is TGCGCCAGCAGCTACGTAGGGACAGGCCTTTATGGCTACACCTTC. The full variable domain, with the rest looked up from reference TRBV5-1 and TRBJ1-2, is KAGVTQTPRYLIKTRGQQVTLSCSPISGHRSVSWYQQTPGQGLQFLFEYFSETQRNKGNFPGRFSGRQFSNSRSEMNVSTLELGDSALYLCASSYVGTGLYGYTFGSGTRLTVV.

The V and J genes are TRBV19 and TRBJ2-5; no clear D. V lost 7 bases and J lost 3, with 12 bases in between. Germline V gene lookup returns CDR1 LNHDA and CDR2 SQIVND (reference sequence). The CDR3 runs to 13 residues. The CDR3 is CASTTDQKETQYF. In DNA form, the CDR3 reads TGTGCCAGTACCACGGACCAGAAAGAGACCCAGTACTTC.

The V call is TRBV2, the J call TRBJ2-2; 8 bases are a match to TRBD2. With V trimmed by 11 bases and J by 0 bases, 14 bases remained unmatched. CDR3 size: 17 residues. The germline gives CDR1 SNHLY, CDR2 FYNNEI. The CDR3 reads CACTRSGGTANTGELFF. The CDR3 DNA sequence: TGTGCCTGCACTAGGTCGGGGGGGACCGCGAACACCGGGGAGCTGTTTTTT.

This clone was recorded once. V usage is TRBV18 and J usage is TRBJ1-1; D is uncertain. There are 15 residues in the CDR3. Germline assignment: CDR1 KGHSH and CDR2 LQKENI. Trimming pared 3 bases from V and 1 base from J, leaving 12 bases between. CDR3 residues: CASSPPIQWNTEAFF. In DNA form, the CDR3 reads TGTGCCAGCTCACCCCCCATACAGTGGAACACTGAAGCTTTCTTT.

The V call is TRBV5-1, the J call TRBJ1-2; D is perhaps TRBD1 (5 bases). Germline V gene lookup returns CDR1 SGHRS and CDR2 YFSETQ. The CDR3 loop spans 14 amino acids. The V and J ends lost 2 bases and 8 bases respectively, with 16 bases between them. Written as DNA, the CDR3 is TGCGCCAGCAGCTTACTCACAGGCGGGGTCGGCTACACCTTC. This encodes CASSLLTGGVGYTF.

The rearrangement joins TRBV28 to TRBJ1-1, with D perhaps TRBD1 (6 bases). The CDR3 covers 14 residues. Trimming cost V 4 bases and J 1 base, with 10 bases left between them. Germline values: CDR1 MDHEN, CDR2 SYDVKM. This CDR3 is CASSSAGANTEAFF. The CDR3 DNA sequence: TGTGCCAGCAGTTCGGCAGGGGCGAACACTGAAGCTTTCTTT.

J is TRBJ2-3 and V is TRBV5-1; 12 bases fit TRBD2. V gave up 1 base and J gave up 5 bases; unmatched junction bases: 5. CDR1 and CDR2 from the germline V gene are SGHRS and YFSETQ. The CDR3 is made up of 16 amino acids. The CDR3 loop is CASSLLAGGPGDTQYF. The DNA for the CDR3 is TGCGCCAGCAGCTTGCTAGCGGGAGGGCCTGGAGATACGCAGTATTTT.

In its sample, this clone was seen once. The CDR3 reads CASSQVVNSADTQYF. The CDR3 bases are TGCGCCAGCAGCCAAGTAGTGAACTCCGCAGATACGCAGTATTTT. The J gene is TRBJ2-3, the V gene TRBV4-1; D call uncertain. CDR1 MGHRA and CDR2 YSYEKL come from the germline V gene. The V and J ends lost 1 base and 4 bases respectively, with 12 bases between them. This CDR3 is 15 amino acids long.

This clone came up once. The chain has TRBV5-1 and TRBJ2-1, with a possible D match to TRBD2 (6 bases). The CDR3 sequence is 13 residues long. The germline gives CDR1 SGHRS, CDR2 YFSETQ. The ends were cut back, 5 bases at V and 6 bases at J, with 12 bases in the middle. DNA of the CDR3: TGCGCCAGCAGTCGGGACTTCTCCAATGAGCAGTTCTTC. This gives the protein CASSRDFSNEQFF. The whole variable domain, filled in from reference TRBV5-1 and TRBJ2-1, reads KAGVTQTPRYLIKTRGQQVTLSCSPISGHRSVSWYQQTPGQGLQFLFEYFSETQRNKGNFPGRFSGRQFSNSRSEMNVSTLELGDSALYLCASSRDFSNEQFFGPGTRLTVL.

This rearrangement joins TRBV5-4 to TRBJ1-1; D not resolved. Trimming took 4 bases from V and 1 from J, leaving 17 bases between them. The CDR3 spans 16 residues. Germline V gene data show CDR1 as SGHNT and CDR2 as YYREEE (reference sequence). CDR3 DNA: TGTGCCAGCAGCCAAGAGGTTTTGGGAGGGAACACTGAAGCTTTCTTT. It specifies CASSQEVLGGNTEAFF.

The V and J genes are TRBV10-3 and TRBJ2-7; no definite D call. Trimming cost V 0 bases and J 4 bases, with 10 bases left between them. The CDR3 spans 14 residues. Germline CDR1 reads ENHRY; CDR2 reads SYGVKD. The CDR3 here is CAISESGILYEQYF. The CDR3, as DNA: TGTGCCATCAGTGAGTCTGGAATTCTTTACGAGCAGTACTTC.

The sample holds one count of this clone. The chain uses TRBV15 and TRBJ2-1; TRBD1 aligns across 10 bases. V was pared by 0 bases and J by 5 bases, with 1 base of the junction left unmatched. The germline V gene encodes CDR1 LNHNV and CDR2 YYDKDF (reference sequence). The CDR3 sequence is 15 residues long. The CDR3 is CATSRDDRGHNEQFF. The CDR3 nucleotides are TGTGCCACCAGCAGAGACGACAGGGGGCACAATGAGCAGTTCTTC.

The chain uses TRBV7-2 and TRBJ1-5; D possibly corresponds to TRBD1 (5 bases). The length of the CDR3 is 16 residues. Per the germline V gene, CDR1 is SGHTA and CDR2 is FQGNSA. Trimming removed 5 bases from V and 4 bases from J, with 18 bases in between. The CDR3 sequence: CASSRMGVTANQPQHF. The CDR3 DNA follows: TGTGCCAGCAGCCGGATGGGCGTGACAGCGAATCAGCCCCAGCATTTT.

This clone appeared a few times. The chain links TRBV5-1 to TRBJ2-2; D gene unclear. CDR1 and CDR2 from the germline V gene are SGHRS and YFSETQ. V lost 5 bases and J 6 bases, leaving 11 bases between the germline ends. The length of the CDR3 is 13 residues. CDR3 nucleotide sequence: TGCGCCAGCAGGCTTGAAAGTCCCGGGGAGCTGTTTTTT. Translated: CASRLESPGELFF.

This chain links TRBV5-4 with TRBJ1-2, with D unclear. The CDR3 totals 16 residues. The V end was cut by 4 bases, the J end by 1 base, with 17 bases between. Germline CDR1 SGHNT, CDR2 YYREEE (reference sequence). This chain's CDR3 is CASSQDVAEDNYGYTF. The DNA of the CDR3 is TGTGCCAGCAGCCAAGATGTGGCCGAGGATAACTATGGCTACACCTTC.

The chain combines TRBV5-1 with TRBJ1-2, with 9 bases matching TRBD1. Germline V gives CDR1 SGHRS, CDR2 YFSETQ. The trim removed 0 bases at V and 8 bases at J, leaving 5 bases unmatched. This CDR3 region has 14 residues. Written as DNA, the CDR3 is TGCGCCAGCAGCTTGGTCGGACAGGGGTACGGCTACACCTTC. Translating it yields CASSLVGQGYGYTF.

The CDR3 spells CASSLSADHYEQYF. The CDR3 coding sequence is TGTGCCAGCAGTTTATCTGCCGACCACTACGAGCAGTACTTC. This rearrangement joins TRBV27 to TRBJ2-5; no definite D call. The end of the DNA aligns better with TRBJ2-7, so the J call may be wrong. This CDR3 contains 14 residues. Germline CDR1 is MNHEY and CDR2 is SMNVEV (reference sequence).

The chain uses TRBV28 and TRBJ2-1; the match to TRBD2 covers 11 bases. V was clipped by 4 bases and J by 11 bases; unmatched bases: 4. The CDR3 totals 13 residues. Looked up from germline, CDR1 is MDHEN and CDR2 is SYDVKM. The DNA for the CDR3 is TGTGCCAGCAGTTCCAGACTAGCGGGAAAGCAGTTCTTC. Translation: CASSSRLAGKQFF.

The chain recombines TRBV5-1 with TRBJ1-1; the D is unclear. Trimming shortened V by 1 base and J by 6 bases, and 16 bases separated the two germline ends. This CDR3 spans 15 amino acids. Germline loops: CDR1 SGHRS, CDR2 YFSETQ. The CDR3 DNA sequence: TGCGCCAGCAGCTTGACCGGACCCGAAGACGCTGAAGCTTTCTTT. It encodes CASSLTGPEDAEAFF.

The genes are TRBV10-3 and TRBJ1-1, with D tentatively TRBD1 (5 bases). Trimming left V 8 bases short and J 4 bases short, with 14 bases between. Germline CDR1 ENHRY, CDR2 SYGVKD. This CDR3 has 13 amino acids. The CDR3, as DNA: TGTGCCATCGGCAGCAGGGAGGGCACTGAAGCTTTCTTT. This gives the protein CAIGSREGTEAFF.

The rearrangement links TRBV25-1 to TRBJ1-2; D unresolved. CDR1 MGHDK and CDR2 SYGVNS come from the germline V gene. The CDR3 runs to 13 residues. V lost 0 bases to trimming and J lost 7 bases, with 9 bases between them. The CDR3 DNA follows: TGTGCCAGCAGTGAATATGGGGTCAGTGGCTACACCTTC. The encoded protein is CASSEYGVSGYTF.